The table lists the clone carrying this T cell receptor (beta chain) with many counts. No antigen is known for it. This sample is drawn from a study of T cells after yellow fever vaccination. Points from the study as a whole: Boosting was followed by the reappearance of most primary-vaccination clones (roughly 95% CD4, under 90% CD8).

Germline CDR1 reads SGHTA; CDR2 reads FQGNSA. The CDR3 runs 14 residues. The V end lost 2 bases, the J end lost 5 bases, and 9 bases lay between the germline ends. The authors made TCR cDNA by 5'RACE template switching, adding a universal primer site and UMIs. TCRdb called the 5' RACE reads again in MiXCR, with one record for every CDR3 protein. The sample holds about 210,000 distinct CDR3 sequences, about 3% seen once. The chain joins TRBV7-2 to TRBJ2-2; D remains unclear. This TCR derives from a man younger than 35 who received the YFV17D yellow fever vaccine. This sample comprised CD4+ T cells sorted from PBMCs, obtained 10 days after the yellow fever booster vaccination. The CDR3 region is CASSLRVGTGELFF. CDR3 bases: TGTGCCAGCAGCTTAAGGGTGGGAACCGGGGAGCTGTTTTTT. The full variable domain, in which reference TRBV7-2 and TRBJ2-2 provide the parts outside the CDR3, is GAGVSQSPSNKVTEKGKDVELRCDPISGHTALYWYRQSLGQGLEFLIYFQGNSAPDKSGLPSDRFSAERTGGSVSTLTIQRTQQEDSAVYLCASSLRVGTGELFFGEGSRLTVL.